The 4 T cell receptor beta chains reported below all come from one sample, sequenced in a study of blood T cell repertoires in COVID-19. Clones were sequenced by immunoSEQ multiplex PCR, and TCRdb holds only the in-frame ones, with some missing. Of roughly 140,000 clones in the sample, roughly 90% are singletons; the top ten hold around 1.3%. Sequences were obtained from PBMCs or T cells enriched from blood (not recorded which). The receptors here all came from a woman aged 25 to 45 with acute COVID-19.

The chain is built from TRBV5-1 and TRBJ2-3, with a tentative D call TRBD1 (5 bases). With 2 bases removed from V and 4 bases from J, the gap between germline ends came to 8 bases. The CDR3 runs 13 residues. Germline values: CDR1 SGHRS, CDR2 YFSETQ. CDR3: CASSLQQADTQYF. CDR3 DNA: TGCGCCAGCAGCTTACAACAGGCAGATACGCAGTATTTT.

The chain recombines TRBV28 with TRBJ1-2; TRBD1 aligns across 8 bases. V was clipped by 5 bases and J by 4 bases; unmatched bases: 6. The germline V gene has CDR1 MDHEN and CDR2 SYDVKM. The CDR3 contains 14 residues. CDR3 loop: CASSPPGQGYGYTF. The CDR3 DNA sequence: TGTGCCAGCAGTCCACCCGGACAGGGCTATGGCTACACCTTC.

CDR3 amino acids: CASSTPQGFYTF. The CDR3 region has the DNA TGTGCCAGCAGCACACCACAGGGCTTCTACACCTTC. The gene calls are TRBV28 and TRBJ1-2, with D possibly being TRBD1 (6 bases). V was trimmed by 6 bases and J by 10 bases, leaving 15 bases between them. CDR3 length: 12 residues. The germline gives CDR1 MDHEN, CDR2 SYDVKM.

The V and J genes are TRBV18 and TRBJ2-3, with 7 bases fitting TRBD1. V lost 4 bases to trimming and J lost 0 bases; unmatched junction nucleotides: 4. Germline V gene data show CDR1 as KGHSH and CDR2 as LQKENI. The CDR3 is 15 residues long. In DNA form, the CDR3 reads TGTGCCAGCTCACAGGGGGCAGGGAGCACAGATACGCAGTATTTT. This translates into CASSQGAGSTDTQYF.